This note documents a single TCR beta chain sequence. This CDR3 contains 12 residues. Unmatched junction bases numbered 3, after V lost 5 bases and J lost 8 bases. Germline V gives CDR1 SGHTA, CDR2 FQGNSA. The data derive from a study of beta chain features in type 1 diabetes. Expressed TCRB transcripts got sequenced, as all isolated RNA was reverse transcribed. The data were produced by immunoSEQ multiplex PCR, yet TCRdb's version contains in-frame clones alone and is incomplete. The repertoire holds approximately 470,000 clones, with 30% as singletons. This chain connects TRBV7-2 to TRBJ2-1; 7 bases map to TRBD1. This sequence was found in a man between 18 and 35 years old in good health. Sequencing input: naive CD4+ T cells from blood. The CDR3 nucleotides read TGTGCCAGCAGCCACAGGGGTGATGAGCAGTTCTTC. As protein: CASSHRGDEQFF. Together with reference TRBV7-2 and TRBJ2-1, the CDR3 gives the full variable domain: GAGVSQSPSNKVTEKGKDVELRCDPISGHTALYWYRQSLGQGLEFLIYFQGNSAPDKSGLPSDRFSAERTGGSVSTLTIQRTQQEDSAVYLCASSHRGDEQFFGPGTRLTVL.